Sequencing of this T cell receptor (beta chain) was carried out in a study of T cell repertoires in cytomegalovirus infection. Across the study: Indications came from public TCR beta signatures; they pointed to CMV infection and to a matching HLA type.

The CDR3 length is 15 residues. Germline V lookup: CDR1 SEHNR, CDR2 FQNEAQ (reference sequence). V shed 4 bases and J shed 5 bases, with 17 bases lying between them. Findings of the study overall: Carriers of CMV and the relevant HLA type were discriminated by public TCR beta frequency. HLA-C-restricted CMV-specific TCR beta clonotypes were dominant in the ex vivo response.

From the reads, TCRdb called clonotypes with MiXCR, one entry per CDR3 protein. The repertoire holds 560,000 or so distinct CDR3 sequences, more than 15% seen once, with 20% to 30% in the top ten. This clonotype was recorded many times. The antigen remains unidentified. The chain carries TRBV7-9 and TRBJ2-5, with D possibly matching TRBD1 (6 bases). The TCR was taken from a human donor in good health (CMV status not recorded). Some clones in this sample may be carry-over from other donors' samples. The sequencing sample was made of CD8+ T cells from PBMCs. The CDR3 loop is CASSSPRQVGETQYF. The CDR3 DNA reads as TGTGCCAGCAGCTCTCCGCGACAGGTTGGGGAGACCCAGTACTTC.